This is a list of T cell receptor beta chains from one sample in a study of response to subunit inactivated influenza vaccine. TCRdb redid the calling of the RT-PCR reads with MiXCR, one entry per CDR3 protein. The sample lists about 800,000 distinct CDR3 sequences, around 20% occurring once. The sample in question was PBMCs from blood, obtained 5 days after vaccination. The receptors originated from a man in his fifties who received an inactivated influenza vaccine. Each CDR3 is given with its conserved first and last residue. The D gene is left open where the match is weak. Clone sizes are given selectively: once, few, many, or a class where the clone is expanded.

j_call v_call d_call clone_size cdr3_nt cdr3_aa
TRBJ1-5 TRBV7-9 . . TGTGCCAGCAGCTTGGGGGGTAATGGTAATCAGCCCCAGCATTTT CASSLGGNGNQPQHF
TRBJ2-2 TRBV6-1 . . TGTGCCAGCAGACAGGGTGAATACACCGGGGAGCTGTTTTTT CASRQGEYTGELFF
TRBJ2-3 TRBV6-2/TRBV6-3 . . TGTGCCAGCAGTCAGAGCGGGGATACGCAGTATTTT CASSQSGDTQYF
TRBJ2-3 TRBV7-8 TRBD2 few TGTGCCAGCATTCGAGGACTAGCGGGGGGTACCCCCACAGATACGCAGTATTTT CASIRGLAGGTPTDTQYF
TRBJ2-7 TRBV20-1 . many TGCAGTGCCCGCCGGCCTAGCTCCTACGAGCAGTACTTC CSARRPSSYEQYF
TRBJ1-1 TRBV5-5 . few TGTGCCAGCAGCTTGGACGTGCTCATGAACACTGAAGCTTTCTTT CASSLDVLMNTEAFF
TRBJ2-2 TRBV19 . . TGTGCCGCAACCCAACCGAACACCGGGGAGCTGTTTTTT CAATQPNTGELFF
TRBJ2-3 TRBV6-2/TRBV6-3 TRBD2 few TGTGCCAGCAGTTATTCGATTGCGGGGGACTTTTCGAATACGCAGTATTTT CASSYSIAGDFSNTQYF
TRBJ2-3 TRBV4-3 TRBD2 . TGCGCCAGCAGCCAAGATCTAAGCGGGGGGAGCACAGATACGCAGTATTTT CASSQDLSGGSTDTQYF
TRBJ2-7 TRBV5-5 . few TGTGCCAGCAGTTCCCCCGGGGGACAAACCTACGAGCAGTACTTC CASSSPGGQTYEQYF
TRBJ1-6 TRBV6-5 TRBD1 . TGTGCCAGCAGTTACCGGGGGACAGGGACTTCACCCCTCCACTTT CASSYRGTGTSPLHF
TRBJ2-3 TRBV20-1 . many TGCAGTGCCCCCCTTGACGAGCTAGGGAGAGATACGCAGTATTTT CSAPLDELGRDTQYF
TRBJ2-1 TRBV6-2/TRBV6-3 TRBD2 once TGTGCCAGCAGTCCGAAGGGGGGACTAGCGAGAAATGAGCAGTTCTTC CASSPKGGLARNEQFF
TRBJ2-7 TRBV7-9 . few TGTGCCAGCGCCACGGGCGGGGGCGTCTCCTACGAGCAGTACTTC CASATGGGVSYEQYF
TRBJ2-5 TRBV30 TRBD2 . TGTGCCTGGAGTGTGGGGAGGGGACAAGAGACCCAGTACTTC CAWSVGRGQETQYF
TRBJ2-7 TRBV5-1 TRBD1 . TGCGCCAGCAGCCCACAGACAGGGTTTAGGTCCTACGAGCAGTACTTC CASSPQTGFRSYEQYF
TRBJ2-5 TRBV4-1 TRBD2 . TGCGCCAGCAGCCGAGTAGGACTAGCGCCAGAGACCCAGTACTTC CASSRVGLAPETQYF
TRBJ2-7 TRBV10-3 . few TGTGCCATCAGTGAGCCGAATAGGTCCGCACGGTTTGGCGAGCAGTACTTC CAISEPNRSARFGEQYF
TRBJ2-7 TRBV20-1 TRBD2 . TGCAGTGCTAGAGGGACTAGCAGGTATTACGAGCAGTACTTC CSARGTSRYYEQYF
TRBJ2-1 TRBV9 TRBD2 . TGTGCCAGCAGCGTAACTAGCGGGGCGAGCTCCTACAATGAGCAGTTCTTC CASSVTSGASSYNEQFF
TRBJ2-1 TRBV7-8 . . TGTGCCAGCAGCCCCAAGGACTACCGTGGGAATGAGCAGTTCTTC CASSPKDYRGNEQFF
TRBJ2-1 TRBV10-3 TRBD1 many TGTGCCATCAGTGACCTTGTTGTGGGACAGGGGCATGGTGAGCAGTTCTTC CAISDLVVGQGHGEQFF
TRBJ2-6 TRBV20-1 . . TGCAGTGCTAGAGATACCGTTTCTGGGGCCAACGTCCTGACTTTC CSARDTVSGANVLTF
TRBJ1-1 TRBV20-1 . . TGCAGTGCTAGAGAACGGTCTTCTGAAGCTTTCTTT CSARERSSEAFF
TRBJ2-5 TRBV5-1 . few TGCGCCAGCAGCTTGTGGGCCTTCGACTCTCAAGAGACCCAGTACTTC CASSLWAFDSQETQYF
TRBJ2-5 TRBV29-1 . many TGCAGCGTTGAAGATTGGTTTAAAGGTCAAGAGACCCAGTACTTC CSVEDWFKGQETQYF
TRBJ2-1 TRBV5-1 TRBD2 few TGCGCCAGCAGCACAGGGACTAGCGGGGTGCGTGAGCAGTTCTTC CASSTGTSGVREQFF
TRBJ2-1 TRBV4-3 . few TGCGCCAGCAGCCAAGAGGGACTGGGGTACAATGAGCAGTTCTTC CASSQEGLGYNEQFF
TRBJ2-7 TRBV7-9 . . TGTGCCAGCAGCCCAGCCCAGGGACTCTACTCCTACGAGCAGTACTTC CASSPAQGLYSYEQYF
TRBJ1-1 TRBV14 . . TGTGCCAGCAGCCAGCTCTCCGAAGCTTTCTTT CASSQLSEAFF
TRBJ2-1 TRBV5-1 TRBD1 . TGCGCCAGCAGCGCCGGACAGGGGCGAAATGAGCAGTTCTTC CASSAGQGRNEQFF
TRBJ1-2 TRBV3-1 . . TGTGCCAGCAGCCCGAGAGAGGGATGGGTCAACTATGGCTACACCTTC CASSPREGWVNYGYTF
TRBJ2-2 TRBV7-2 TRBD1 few TGTGCCAGCAGCTTAGGCACAGGGGGCGCTTTCGGGGAGCTGTTTTTT CASSLGTGGAFGELFF
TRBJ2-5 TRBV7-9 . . TGTGCCAGCACCCTCTTGGGGGAGACCCAGTACTTC CASTLLGETQYF
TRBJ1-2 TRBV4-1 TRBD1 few TGCGCCAGCAGCCAACCCCCCGGTCGGGACAGGGCCTCCTATGGCTACACCTTC CASSQPPGRDRASYGYTF
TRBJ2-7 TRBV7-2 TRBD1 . TGTGCCAGCAGCCCGACAGACAGGGGGGTCTCCTACGAGCAGTACTTC CASSPTDRGVSYEQYF
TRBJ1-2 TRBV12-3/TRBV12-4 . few TGTGCCAGCAGTTTGGGGGGCGCGGGAAACTATGGCTACACCTTC CASSLGGAGNYGYTF
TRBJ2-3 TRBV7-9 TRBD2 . TGTGCCAGCAGCTGGACTAGCTCAGATACGCAGTATTTT CASSWTSSDTQYF
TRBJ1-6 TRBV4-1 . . TGCGCCAGCAGTCGGCAGGGGACATATAATTCACCCCTCCACTTT CASSRQGTYNSPLHF
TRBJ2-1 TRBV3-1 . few TGTGCCAGCAGCCAAGATGTACTAGTCTCCTACAATGAGCAGTTCTTC CASSQDVLVSYNEQFF
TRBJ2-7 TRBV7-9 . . TGTGCCAGCAGCTCTTCGTACCTAACCTCCTACGAGCAGTACTTC CASSSSYLTSYEQYF
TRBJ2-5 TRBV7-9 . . TGTGCCAGCAGCTTAGGGTGGGTGCCCAGTCTCCAAGAGACCCAGTACTTC CASSLGWVPSLQETQYF
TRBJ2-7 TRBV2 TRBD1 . TGTGCCAGCAGCGGGGACAGGGGGCGTCAGTACTTC CASSGDRGRQYF
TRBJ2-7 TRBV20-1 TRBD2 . TGCAGTGCTAGCCTAATGGGCGGGAGCTACGAGCAGTACTTC CSASLMGGSYEQYF
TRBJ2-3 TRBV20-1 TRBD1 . TGCAGTGCTCCAAGATTACAGGGGAATACGCAGTATTTT CSAPRLQGNTQYF
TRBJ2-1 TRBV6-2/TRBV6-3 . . TGTGCCAGCAGTTACGGGATACTAGTAAATGAGCAGTTCTTC CASSYGILVNEQFF